Listed here are 28 T cell receptor beta chains from one sample, sequenced in a study of Ad26.COV2.S vaccination and SARS-CoV-2 variants (dated by TCRdb to the early 2020s). The library was built by means of the immunoSEQ multiplex PCR assay. Imported from immuneACCESS, the table was reduced by TCRdb to in-frame sequences with V and J called. These copies leave out some clones; in studies compared against another copy, an unresolved V gene accounts for under half, and the cause of the remainder is not known. The sample data list 380,000 or so clones, and 83% of these were observed just once. 7.4% of the sample is in the top ten clones. The treatment or condition label, read with the paper, signifies: around 19 received Ad26.COV2.S at low or high dose, single or two shots; 5 received placebo; per-sample allocation not given. For vaccine and placebo recipients, the sequenced repertoires came from samples collected on day 63 after the first injection.

Sequencing was performed on peripheral blood, taken in a trial of Ad26.COV2.S vaccine versus placebo. Receptor source: a person aged 18-60 years who received the Ad26.COV2.S COVID-19 vaccine or a placebo.

As DNA, the CDR3 is TGTGCCAGCACTCCTCGTTGGACAGGGGGCGGCTACACCTTC. Translated: CASTPRWTGGGYTF. This rearrangement joins TRBV5-4 to TRBJ1-2, with TRBD1 matching over 11 bases. Per germline, CDR1 SGHNT and CDR2 YYREEE (reference sequence). After removal of 6 bases from V and 8 bases from J, the junction contained 9 bases not matched to a gene. The CDR3 runs 14 residues.

The rearrangement uses TRBV18 and TRBJ1-3; 7 positions match TRBD1. V gave up 1 base and J gave up 2 bases; unmatched junction bases: 2. Germline values: CDR1 KGHSH, CDR2 LQKENI. CDR3 length equals 15 residues. CDR3: CASSPLQGAGNTIYF. The CDR3 DNA reads TGTGCCAGCTCACCACTCCAGGGGGCTGGAAACACCATATATTTT.

This chain links TRBV7-8 with TRBJ2-5, with D possibly matching TRBD2 (6 bases). Germline V lookup: CDR1 SGHVS, CDR2 FQNEAQ. Deletions cut 7 bases from V and 5 bases from J, with 23 bases between. This CDR3 has 16 residues. The CDR3 region has the DNA TGTGCCAGCACCACGGGGGTGGCCCGGGGTCGGGAGACCCAGTACTTC. Its translation: CASTTGVARGRETQYF.

The J gene is TRBJ1-2, the V gene TRBV2; D not resolved. Germline V gives CDR1 SNHLY, CDR2 FYNNEI. V was pared by 5 bases and J by 5 bases, with 15 bases between. The CDR3 extends over 14 amino acids. In DNA form, the CDR3 reads TGTGCCAGCAGTAAGACTCGAAATGAATATGGCTACACCTTC. Residues: CASSKTRNEYGYTF.

Notes on this clone: At one end the junction does not follow the germline gene, possibly because of a read error. This chain links TRBV6-6 with TRBJ1-1, with a possible D match to TRBD1 (6 bases). The V gene's germline CDR1 is MNHNY and CDR2 SVGAGI (reference sequence). This CDR3 comprises 13 residues. In DNA form, the CDR3 reads TGTGCCAGCAGTTGGGGGACCGGAGGGGGTTTAGGCTTT. Its protein product is CASSWGTGGGLGF.

The V gene is TRBV7-3, the J gene TRBJ2-7, with D possibly matching TRBD1 (6 bases). This CDR3 contains 14 residues. Germline V gene data show CDR1 as SGHTA and CDR2 as FQGTGA. V was clipped by 6 bases and J by 0 bases, with 12 bases between them. The CDR3 region has the DNA TGTGCCAGCAGGGGCCGGGACACCTCCTACGAGCAGTACTTC. It specifies CASRGRDTSYEQYF.

The rearrangement joins TRBV2 to TRBJ1-5, with a possible D match to TRBD1 (6 bases). The CDR3 is made up of 16 amino acids. Germline loops: CDR1 SNHLY, CDR2 FYNNEI. V was trimmed by 2 bases and J by 7 bases, leaving 18 bases between them. CDR3 region: CASSESAGHLNQPQHF. DNA of the CDR3: TGTGCCAGCAGTGAATCGGCGGGACACCTCAACCAGCCCCAGCATTTT.

The genes are TRBV11-3 and TRBJ2-3, with D hard to call. CDR3 length: 16 amino acids. Trimming removed 2 bases at V and 2 bases at J, with 14 bases between. The germline CDR1 and CDR2 sequences are SGHNT and YENEEA. This chain's CDR3 is CASSLKSYYDTDTQYF. CDR3 bases: TGTGCCAGCAGCTTAAAATCCTACTACGACACAGATACGCAGTATTTT.

The V and J genes are TRBV19 and TRBJ2-2, with TRBD1 matching over 7 bases. Germline V lookup: CDR1 LNHDA, CDR2 SQIVND (reference sequence). The CDR3 extends over 14 amino acids. Losses at the gene ends were 3 bases for V and 8 bases for J; bases not matched to a gene: 6. CDR3 bases: TGTGCCAGTAGTATCGACAGGGTATCAGGGGAGCTGTTTTTT. Translation: CASSIDRVSGELFF.

The chain recombines TRBV4-3 with TRBJ1-1; TRBD1 matches 10 bases. The CDR3 extends over 16 amino acids. V lost 4 bases to trimming and J lost 1 base; unmatched junction nucleotides: 6. The germline V gene has CDR1 LGHNA and CDR2 YSLEER. The DNA for the CDR3 is TGCGCCAGCAGCCCCTATTGGACAGGGGGGAACACTGAAGCTTTCTTT. This translates into CASSPYWTGGNTEAFF.

The V gene is TRBV2, the J gene TRBJ2-2; D call uncertain. Germline V lookup: CDR1 SNHLY, CDR2 FYNNEI. Trimming stripped 7 bases from V and 4 bases from J, with 16 bases between. The length of the CDR3 is 15 residues. DNA of the CDR3: TGTGCCAGCACAGGCCGCTCCATGGGCACCGGGGAGCTGTTTTTT. It yields the protein CASTGRSMGTGELFF.

This chain links TRBV7-9 with TRBJ1-6; D is ambiguous. The germline gives CDR1 SEHNR, CDR2 FQNEAQ (reference sequence). Trimming cost V 1 base and J 9 bases, with 4 bases left between them. The CDR3 consists of 12 residues. CDR3 sequence (DNA): TGTGCCAGCAGCTTAGTCTCTTCACCCCTCCACTTT. The encoded protein is CASSLVSSPLHF.

The rearrangement joins TRBV3-1 (or the pseudogene TRBV3-2) to TRBJ1-2; D not resolved. This CDR3 is 15 amino acids long. The V gene's germline CDR1 is LGHDT and CDR2 YNNKEL (reference sequence). Trimming took off 1 base at V and 2 bases at J, with 11 bases between the two ends. The CDR3, as DNA: TGTGCCAGCAGCCAAGGAGGCCGGCGAAACTATGGCTACACCTTC. This sequence encodes CASSQGGRRNYGYTF.

Written as DNA, the CDR3 is TGTGCCTGCCCTGTACGGGGGGACACCATATATTTT. Its protein product is CACPVRGDTIYF. The chain employs TRBV30 and TRBJ1-3; weak D call: TRBD1 (5 bases). The germline V gene encodes CDR1 GTSNPN and CDR2 SVGIG (reference sequence). CDR3 size: 12 residues. V gave up 6 bases and J gave up 8 bases, with 14 bases separating them.

The chain is built from TRBV14 and TRBJ2-7; 7 nucleotides agree with TRBD1. V gave up 3 bases and J gave up 7 bases; unmatched junction bases: 12. Germline V gene data show CDR1 as SGHDN and CDR2 as FVKESK. The CDR3 is made up of 15 amino acids. CDR3 bases: TGTGCCAGCAGCCAGCAGACCGGGACAGTCCAAGAGCAGTACTTC. It is translated as CASSQQTGTVQEQYF.

Written as DNA, the CDR3 is TGTGCCAGCTCACCGACATTAACTACGAACACCGGGGAGCTGTTTTTT. It is translated as CASSPTLTTNTGELFF. The chain joins TRBV18 to TRBJ2-2; D gene ambiguous. The CDR3 is made up of 16 amino acids. V lost 3 bases and J lost 0, with 11 bases in between. Germline CDR1 and CDR2: KGHSH and LQKENI.

There are a few counts of this clone. This rearrangement joins TRBV30 to TRBJ1-3; a weak D match, TRBD1 (5 bases). V was pared by 5 bases and J by 8 bases, with 19 bases between. The CDR3 totals 14 residues. Germline V gives CDR1 GTSNPN, CDR2 SVGIG (reference sequence). As DNA, the CDR3 is TGTGCCTGGTCGGGACGCATCCAGGCAGACACCATATATTTT. This translates into CAWSGRIQADTIYF.

V gene TRBV12-3 or TRBV12-4 combines with J gene TRBJ2-7; D is unclear. Trimming removed 3 bases from V and 5 bases from J, with 11 bases in between. CDR3 length: 13 residues. The CDR3 DNA reads TGTGCCAGCAGTTTTTCGGTTCGGGACGAGCAGTACTTC. Translating gives CASSFSVRDEQYF.

J is TRBJ1-1 and V is TRBV29-1; TRBD1 might be the D (5 bases). V was trimmed by 3 bases and J by 6 bases, leaving 11 bases between them. The CDR3 is 12 residues long. CDR1 is SQVTM, CDR2 ANQGSEA, per germline. The CDR3 DNA reads as TGCAGCGTTGAGTCAGGGCGAGCTGAAGCTTTCTTT. Translating it yields CSVESGRAEAFF.

The chain employs TRBV7-2 and TRBJ1-6, with no clear D. Germline CDR1 reads SGHTA; CDR2 reads FQGNSA. This CDR3 has 13 amino acids. V was pared by 1 base and J by 10 bases, with 8 bases between. The CDR3 region is CASSLDFGSPLHF. CDR3 DNA: TGTGCCAGCAGCTTAGATTTCGGGTCACCCCTCCACTTT.

This clone came up a few times. The chain combines TRBV30 with TRBJ2-5; TRBD1 agrees at 9 bases. The CDR3 consists of 13 residues. Germline V gene lookup returns CDR1 GTSNPN and CDR2 SVGIG (reference sequence). J lost 2 bases, V lost 8 bases, and 6 bases had no gene match. The CDR3 sequence: CAAATGGQETQYF. CDR3 sequence (DNA): TGTGCCGCCGCGACAGGGGGACAAGAGACCCAGTACTTC.

The chain joins TRBV5-1 to TRBJ2-3; D call uncertain. Germline V gene sequence: CDR1 SGHRS, CDR2 YFSETQ. The CDR3 extends over 18 amino acids. Trimming cost V 0 bases and J 1 base, with 18 bases left between them. The CDR3 loop reads CASSLDRTPVYRTDTQYF. The CDR3 DNA follows: TGCGCCAGCAGCTTGGATCGGACCCCCGTTTATCGCACAGATACGCAGTATTTT.

J is TRBJ2-5 and V is TRBV3-1 (or the pseudogene TRBV3-2); no clear D. CDR1 LGHDT and CDR2 YNNKEL come from the germline V gene (reference sequence). The CDR3 extends over 15 amino acids. Trimming shortened V by 0 bases and J by 1 base, and 9 bases separated the two germline ends. CDR3 sequence (DNA): TGTGCCAGCAGCCAAGATCGGTCAGCCCAAGAGACCCAGTACTTC. Translation gives CASSQDRSAQETQYF.

This chain uses TRBV10-1 with TRBJ1-1; TRBD1 is a possible D gene (5 bases). The CDR3 has 15 amino acids. Germline V gives CDR1 WNHNN, CDR2 SYGVQD (reference sequence). The germline V and J ends were trimmed by 5 bases and 1 base, with 14 bases remaining between them. In DNA form, the CDR3 reads TGCGCCAGCAGTCCCTTCGGGGGGAGGAACACTGAAGCTTTCTTT. This gives the protein CASSPFGGRNTEAFF.

The chain combines TRBV18 with TRBJ2-1, with 9 bases that match TRBD1. Germline CDR1 is KGHSH and CDR2 is LQKENI. The CDR3 covers 13 residues. With 3 bases clipped from V and 8 bases from J, the junction kept 2 bases outside the gene matches. This chain's CDR3 is CASSPRTGDEQFF. The CDR3 nucleotides read TGTGCCAGCTCACCCCGGACAGGGGATGAGCAGTTCTTC.

The rearrangement uses TRBV19 and TRBJ1-2, with D perhaps matching TRBD1 (5 bases). CDR1 and CDR2 (germline): LNHDA, SQIVND (reference sequence). V lost 6 bases, J lost 2 bases, and 10 bases lay in between. The CDR3 sequence is 13 residues long. CDR3 sequence reads: CASRTGLNYGYTF. The CDR3 DNA reads as TGTGCCAGTAGGACGGGGCTAAACTATGGCTACACCTTC. Based on the CDR3 plus reference TRBV19 and TRBJ1-2, the full variable domain is DGGITQSPKYLFRKEGQNVTLSCEQNLNHDAMYWYRQDPGQGLRLIYYSQIVNDFQKGDIAEGYSVSREKKESFPLTVTSAQKNPTAFYLCASRTGLNYGYTFGSGTRLTVV.

This clone was seen more than once but under ten times. The chain recombines TRBV29-1 with TRBJ1-1; TRBD1 aligns across 9 bases. The CDR3 extends over 12 amino acids. Germline V gives CDR1 SQVTM, CDR2 ANQGSEA. The V gene end was trimmed by 6 bases and the J gene end by 9 bases; junction bases not matched to a gene: 8. The DNA of the CDR3 is TGCAGCGTCGTACCCGGGACAGGGAAAGCTTTCTTT. This gives the protein CSVVPGTGKAFF.

This chain connects TRBV6-5 to TRBJ2-1, with 7 bases fitting TRBD2. The germline gives CDR1 MNHEY, CDR2 SVGAGI. This CDR3 region has 16 residues. Trimming took 2 bases from V and 5 from J; bases not matched to a gene: 9. CDR3 region: CASSYERTRSHNEQFF. The CDR3 DNA sequence: TGTGCCAGCAGTTACGAAAGGACTAGATCGCACAATGAGCAGTTCTTC.